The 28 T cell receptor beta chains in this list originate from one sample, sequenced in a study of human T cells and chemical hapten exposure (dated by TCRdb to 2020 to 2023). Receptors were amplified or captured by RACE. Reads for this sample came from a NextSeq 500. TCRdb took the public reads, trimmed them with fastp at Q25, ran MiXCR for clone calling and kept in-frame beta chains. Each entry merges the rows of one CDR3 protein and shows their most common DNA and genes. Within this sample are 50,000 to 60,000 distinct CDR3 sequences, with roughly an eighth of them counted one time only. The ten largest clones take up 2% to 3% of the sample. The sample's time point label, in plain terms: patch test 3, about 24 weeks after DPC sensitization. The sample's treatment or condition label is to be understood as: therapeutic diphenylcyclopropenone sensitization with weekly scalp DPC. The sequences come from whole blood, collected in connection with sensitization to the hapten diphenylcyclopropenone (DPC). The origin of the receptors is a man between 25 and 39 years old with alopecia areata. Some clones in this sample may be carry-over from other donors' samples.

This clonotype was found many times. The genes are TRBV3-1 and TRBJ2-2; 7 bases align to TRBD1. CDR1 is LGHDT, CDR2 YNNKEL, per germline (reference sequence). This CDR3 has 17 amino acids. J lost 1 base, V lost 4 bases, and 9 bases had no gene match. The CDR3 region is CASSLDTQGVNTGELFF. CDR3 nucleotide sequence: TGTGCCAGCAGCCTTGATACCCAGGGGGTGAACACCGGGGAGCTGTTTTTT.

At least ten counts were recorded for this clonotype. CDR3 nucleotides: TGTGCCAGCAGCCTAGGGGCCAGGGCTTCTCTTGATACGCAGTATTTT. Encoded protein: CASSLGARASLDTQYF. J is TRBJ2-3 and V is TRBV27, with TRBD1 as a possible D gene (5 bases). Germline V gene sequence: CDR1 MNHEY, CDR2 SMNVEV (reference sequence). V lost 6 bases, J lost 6 bases, and 22 bases lay in between. The CDR3 sequence is 16 residues long.

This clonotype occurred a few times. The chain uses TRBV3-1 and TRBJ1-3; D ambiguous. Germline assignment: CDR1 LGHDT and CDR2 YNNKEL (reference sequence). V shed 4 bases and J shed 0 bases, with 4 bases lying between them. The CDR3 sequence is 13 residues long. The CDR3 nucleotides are TGTGCCAGCAGCCGGAACTCTGGAAACACCATATATTTT. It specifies CASSRNSGNTIYF.

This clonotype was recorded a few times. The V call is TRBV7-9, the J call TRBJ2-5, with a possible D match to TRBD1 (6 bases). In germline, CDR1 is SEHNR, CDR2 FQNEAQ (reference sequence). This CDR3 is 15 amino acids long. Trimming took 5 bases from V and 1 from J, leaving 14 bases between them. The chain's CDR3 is CASSLSRTAQETQYF. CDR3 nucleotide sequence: TGTGCCAGCAGCCTTAGTCGGACAGCCCAAGAGACCCAGTACTTC. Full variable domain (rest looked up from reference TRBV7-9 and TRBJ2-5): DTGVSQNPRHKITKRGQNVTFRCDPISEHNRLYWYRQTLGQGPEFLTYFQNEAQLEKSRLLSDRFSAERPKGSFSTLEIQRTEQGDSAMYLCASSLSRTAQETQYFGPGTRLLVL.

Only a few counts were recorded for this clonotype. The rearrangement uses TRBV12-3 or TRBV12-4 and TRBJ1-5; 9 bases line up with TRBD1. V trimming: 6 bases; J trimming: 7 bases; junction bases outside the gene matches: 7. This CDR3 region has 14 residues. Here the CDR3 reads CASSFTGGGQPQHF. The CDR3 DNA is TGTGCCAGCAGCTTTACAGGGGGCGGGCAGCCCCAGCATTTT.

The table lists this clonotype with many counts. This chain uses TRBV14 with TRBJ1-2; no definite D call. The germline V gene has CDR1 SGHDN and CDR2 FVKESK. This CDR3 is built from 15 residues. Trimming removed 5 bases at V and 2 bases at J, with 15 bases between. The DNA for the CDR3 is TGTGCCAGCAGCTCTCAGGTCGGGTGGAACTATGGCTACACCTTC. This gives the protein CASSSQVGWNYGYTF.

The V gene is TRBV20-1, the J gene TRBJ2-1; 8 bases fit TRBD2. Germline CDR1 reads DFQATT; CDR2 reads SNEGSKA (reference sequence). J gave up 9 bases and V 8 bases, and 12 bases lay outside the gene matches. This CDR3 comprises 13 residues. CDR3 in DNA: TGCAGTTTAGGCGGGGGGCAATTGGGTGAGCAGTTCTTC. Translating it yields CSLGGGQLGEQFF.

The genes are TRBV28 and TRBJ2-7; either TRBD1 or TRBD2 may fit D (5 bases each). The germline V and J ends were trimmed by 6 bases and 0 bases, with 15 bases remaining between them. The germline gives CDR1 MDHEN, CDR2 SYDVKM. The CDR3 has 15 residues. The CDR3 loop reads CASSPWGYVSYEQYF. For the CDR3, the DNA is TGTGCCAGCAGCCCCTGGGGGTACGTCTCCTACGAGCAGTACTTC. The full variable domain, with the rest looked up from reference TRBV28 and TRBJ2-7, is DVKVTQSSRYLVKRTGEKVFLECVQDMDHENMFWYRQDPGLGLRLIYFSYDVKMKEKGDIPEGYSVSREKKERFSLILESASTNQTSMYLCASSPWGYVSYEQYFGPGTRLTVT.

CDR3: CASSQMGPLGQHF. Here the CDR3 DNA reads TGTGCCAGCAGTCAAATGGGACCCCTGGGCCAGCATTTT. The genes are TRBV12-3 or TRBV12-4 and TRBJ1-5; D is perhaps TRBD1 (5 bases). V shed 5 bases and J shed 12 bases, with 17 bases lying between them. The CDR3 runs to 13 residues.

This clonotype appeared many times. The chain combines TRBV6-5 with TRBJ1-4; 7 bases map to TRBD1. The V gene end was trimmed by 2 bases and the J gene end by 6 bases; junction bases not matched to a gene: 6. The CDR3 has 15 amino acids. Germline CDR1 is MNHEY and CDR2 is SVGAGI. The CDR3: CASSYQQGMDEKLFF. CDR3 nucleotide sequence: TGTGCCAGCAGTTACCAACAGGGGATGGATGAAAAACTGTTTTTT.

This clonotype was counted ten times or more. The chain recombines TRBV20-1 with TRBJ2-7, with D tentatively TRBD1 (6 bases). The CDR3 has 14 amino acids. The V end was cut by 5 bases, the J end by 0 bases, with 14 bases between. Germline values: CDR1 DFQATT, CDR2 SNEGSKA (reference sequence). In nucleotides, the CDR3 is TGCAGTGCTTTCCCGGACAGATACTCCTACGAGCAGTACTTC. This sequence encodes CSAFPDRYSYEQYF.

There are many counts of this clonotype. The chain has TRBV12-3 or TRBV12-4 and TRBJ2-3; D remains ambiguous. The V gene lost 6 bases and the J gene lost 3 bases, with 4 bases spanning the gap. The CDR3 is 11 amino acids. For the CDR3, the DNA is TGTGCCAGCAGCCCGACAGATACGCAGTATTTT. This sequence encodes CASSPTDTQYF.

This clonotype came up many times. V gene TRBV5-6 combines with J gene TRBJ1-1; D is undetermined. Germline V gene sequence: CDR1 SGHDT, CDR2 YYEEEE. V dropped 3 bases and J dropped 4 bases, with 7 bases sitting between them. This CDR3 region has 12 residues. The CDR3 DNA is TGTGCCAGCAGCTCCTTGGGCACTGAAGCTTTCTTT. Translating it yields CASSSLGTEAFF.

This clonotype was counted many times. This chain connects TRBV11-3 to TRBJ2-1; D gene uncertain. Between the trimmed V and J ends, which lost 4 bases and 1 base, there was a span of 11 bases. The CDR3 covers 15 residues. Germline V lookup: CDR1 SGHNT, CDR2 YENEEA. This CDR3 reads CASSSNYVSYNEQFF. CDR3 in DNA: TGTGCCAGCAGCTCCAACTATGTTTCCTACAATGAGCAGTTCTTC.

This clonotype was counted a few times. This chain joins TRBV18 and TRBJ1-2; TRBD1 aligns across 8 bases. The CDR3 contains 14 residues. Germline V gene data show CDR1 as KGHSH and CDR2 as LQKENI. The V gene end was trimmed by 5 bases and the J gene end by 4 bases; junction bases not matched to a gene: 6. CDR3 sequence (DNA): TGTGCCAGCTCATTAGGGACAGGCAGCTATGGCTACACCTTC. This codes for CASSLGTGSYGYTF.

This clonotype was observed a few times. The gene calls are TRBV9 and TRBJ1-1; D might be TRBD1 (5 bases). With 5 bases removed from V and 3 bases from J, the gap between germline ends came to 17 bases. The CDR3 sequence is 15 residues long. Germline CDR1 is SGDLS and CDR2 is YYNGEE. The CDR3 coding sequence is TGTGCCAGCAGTTACGGGGCAGGGCGGGACACTGAAGCTTTCTTT. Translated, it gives CASSYGAGRDTEAFF.

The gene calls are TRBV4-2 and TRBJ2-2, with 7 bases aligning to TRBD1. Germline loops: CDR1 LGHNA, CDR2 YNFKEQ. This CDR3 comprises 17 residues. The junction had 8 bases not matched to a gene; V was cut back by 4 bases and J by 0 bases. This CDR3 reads CASSRSRGTPNTGELFF. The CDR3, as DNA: TGTGCCAGCAGCCGAAGCAGGGGGACACCGAACACCGGGGAGCTGTTTTTT.

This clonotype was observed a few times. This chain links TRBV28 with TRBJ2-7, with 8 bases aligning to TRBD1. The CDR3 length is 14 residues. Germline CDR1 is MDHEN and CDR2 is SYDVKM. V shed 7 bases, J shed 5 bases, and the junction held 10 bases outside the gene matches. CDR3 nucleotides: TGTGCCAGCACCTTGGACAGGGTTTCGGACGAGCAGTACTTC. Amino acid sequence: CASTLDRVSDEQYF.

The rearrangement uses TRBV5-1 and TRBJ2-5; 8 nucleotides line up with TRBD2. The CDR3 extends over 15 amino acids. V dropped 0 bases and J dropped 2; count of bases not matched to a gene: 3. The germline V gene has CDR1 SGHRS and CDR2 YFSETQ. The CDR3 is CASSLDSGGQETQYF. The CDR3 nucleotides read TGCGCCAGCAGCTTGGACAGCGGGGGACAAGAGACCCAGTACTTC.

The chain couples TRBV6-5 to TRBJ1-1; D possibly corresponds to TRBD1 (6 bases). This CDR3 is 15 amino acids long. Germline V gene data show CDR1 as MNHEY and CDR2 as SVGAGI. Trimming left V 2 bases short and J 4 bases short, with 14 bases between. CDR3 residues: CASSYLTGLGTEAFF. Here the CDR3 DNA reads TGTGCCAGCAGTTACCTGACAGGTCTGGGCACTGAAGCTTTCTTT.

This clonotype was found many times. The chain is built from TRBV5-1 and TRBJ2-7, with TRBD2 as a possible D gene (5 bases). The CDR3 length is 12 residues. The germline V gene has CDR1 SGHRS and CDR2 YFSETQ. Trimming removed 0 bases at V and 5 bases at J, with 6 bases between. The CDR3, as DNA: TGCGCCAGCAGCTTGGTCGGGGACGAGCAGTACTTC. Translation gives CASSLVGDEQYF.

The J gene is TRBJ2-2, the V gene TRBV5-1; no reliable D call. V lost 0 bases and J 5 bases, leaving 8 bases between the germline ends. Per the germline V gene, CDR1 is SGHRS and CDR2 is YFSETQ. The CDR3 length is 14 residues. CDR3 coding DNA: TGCGCCAGCAGCTTGGCCCAGAGAACCGGGGAGCTGTTTTTT. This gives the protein CASSLAQRTGELFF.

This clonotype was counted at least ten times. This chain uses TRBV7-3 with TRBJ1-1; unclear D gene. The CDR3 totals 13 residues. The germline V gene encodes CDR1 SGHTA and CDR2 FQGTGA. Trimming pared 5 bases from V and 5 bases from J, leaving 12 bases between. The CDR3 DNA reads TGTGCCAGCAGCGAAGGTATCGGGACTGAAGCTTTCTTT. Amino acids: CASSEGIGTEAFF.

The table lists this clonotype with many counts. The CDR3 here is CASSYSPPRGLYNEQFF. The CDR3 nucleotides are TGTGCCAGCAGTTATTCCCCCCCACGGGGGCTCTACAATGAGCAGTTCTTC. The chain carries TRBV6-2 or TRBV6-3 and TRBJ2-1; D may correspond to TRBD1 or TRBD2 (6 bases each). V lost 3 bases and J 3 bases, leaving 18 bases between the germline ends. The germline V gene encodes CDR1 MNHEY and CDR2 SVGEGT. The length of the CDR3 is 17 residues.

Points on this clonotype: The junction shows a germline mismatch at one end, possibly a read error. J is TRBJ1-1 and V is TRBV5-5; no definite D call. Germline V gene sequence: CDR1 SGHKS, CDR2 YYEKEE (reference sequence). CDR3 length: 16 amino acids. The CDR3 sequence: CASSLAVGFVNTEAFF. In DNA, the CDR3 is TGTGCCAGCAGCTTGGCTGTAGGATTCGTGAACACTGAAGCCTTCTTT.

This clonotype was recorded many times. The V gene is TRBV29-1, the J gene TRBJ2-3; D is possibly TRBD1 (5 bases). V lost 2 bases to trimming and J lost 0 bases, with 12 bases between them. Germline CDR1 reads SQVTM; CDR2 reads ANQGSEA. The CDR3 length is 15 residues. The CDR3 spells CSVEPRRESTDTQYF. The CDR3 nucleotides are TGCAGCGTTGAACCCCGCAGGGAAAGCACAGATACGCAGTATTTT.

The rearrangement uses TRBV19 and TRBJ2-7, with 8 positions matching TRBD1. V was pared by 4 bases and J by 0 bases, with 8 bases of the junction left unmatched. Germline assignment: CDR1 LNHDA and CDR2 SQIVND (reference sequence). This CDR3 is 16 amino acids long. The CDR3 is CASSKGRDRSSYEQYF. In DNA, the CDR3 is TGTGCCAGTAGTAAGGGCCGGGACAGGAGCTCCTACGAGCAGTACTTC. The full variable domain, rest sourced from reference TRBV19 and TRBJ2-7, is DGGITQSPKYLFRKEGQNVTLSCEQNLNHDAMYWYRQDPGQGLRLIYYSQIVNDFQKGDIAEGYSVSREKKESFPLTVTSAQKNPTAFYLCASSKGRDRSSYEQYFGPGTRLTVT.

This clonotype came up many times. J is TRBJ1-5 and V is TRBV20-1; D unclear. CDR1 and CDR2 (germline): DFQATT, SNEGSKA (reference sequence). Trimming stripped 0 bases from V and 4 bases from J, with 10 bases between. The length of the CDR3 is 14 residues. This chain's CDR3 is CSARDWPDNQPQHF. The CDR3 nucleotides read TGCAGTGCTAGAGATTGGCCGGATAATCAGCCCCAGCATTTT.